This T cell receptor (beta chain) came from a study of CD8 T cells in ankylosing spondylitis. This clonotype was seen many times. What it binds is not known. Findings of the study overall: Some of these motif variants have turned up before, in reports on reactive arthritis synovial fluid and blood. Matched ankylosing spondylitis synovial fluid reportedly contained a significantly enriched population of disease-linked clones. Ankylosing spondylitis blood appeared to carry a characteristic TCR beta motif of 7 or 8 highly homologous variants.

The length of the CDR3 is 15 residues. The V gene end was trimmed by 4 bases and the J gene end by 7 bases; junction bases not matched to a gene: 12. Germline CDR1 MGHDK, CDR2 SYGVNS. MiXCR, applied by TCRdb to the 5' RACE reads, yields one record per CDR3 protein. Of 40,000 to 55,000 distinct CDR3 sequences listed, approximately 7.4% were seen once; the top ten hold over 7%. This sequence originates from a female donor with ankylosing spondylitis or in good health (not recorded which). The chain employs TRBV25-1 and TRBJ1-1; 7 nucleotides agree with TRBD1. The specimen sequenced was blood, either unsorted or a sorted T cell fraction (not recorded which). CDR3 DNA: TGTGCCAGCAGTGTTTCTCGACAGGGTGTGGTTGAAGCTTTCTTT. It specifies CASSVSRQGVVEAFF.